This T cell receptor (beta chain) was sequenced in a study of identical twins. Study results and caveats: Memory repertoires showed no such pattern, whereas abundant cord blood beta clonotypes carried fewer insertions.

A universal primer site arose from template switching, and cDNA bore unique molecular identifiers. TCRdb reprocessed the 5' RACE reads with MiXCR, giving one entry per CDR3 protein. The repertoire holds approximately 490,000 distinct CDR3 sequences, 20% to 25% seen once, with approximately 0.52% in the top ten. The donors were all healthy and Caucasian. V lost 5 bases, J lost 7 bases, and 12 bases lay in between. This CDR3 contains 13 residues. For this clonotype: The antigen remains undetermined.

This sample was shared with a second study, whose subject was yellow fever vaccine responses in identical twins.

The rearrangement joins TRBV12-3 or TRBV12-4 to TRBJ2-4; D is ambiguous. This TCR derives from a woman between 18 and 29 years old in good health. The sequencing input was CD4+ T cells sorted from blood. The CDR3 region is CASSTRMVNIQYF. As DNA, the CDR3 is TGTGCCAGCAGTACCCGGATGGTGAACATTCAGTACTTC.